This TCR beta chain comes out of a study of CD8+ T cells in alopecia areata. Trimming removed 7 bases from V and 3 bases from J, with 12 bases in between. This CDR3 has 13 residues. The germline V gene has CDR1 SNHLY and CDR2 FYNNEI. To note about this clone: Antigen specificity is unknown.

Sequencing templates came from extracted RNA that was reverse transcribed into cDNA. Assay: immunoSEQ multiplex PCR; the TCRdb copy retains only in-frame clones and omits some. The table has roughly 100,000 clones, around 59% seen once. PBMCs, the starting material, were the source of sorted CD4+ and CD8+ T cells. Study findings and constraints: Sequence data from scalp samples additionally include resident alphabeta T cells of normal skin. Lesional scalp, notably in alopecia totalis/universalis, had clonality above that of normal scalp. Researchers reported that TCR sharing among patients proved less clear than in mice, possibly HLA-linked.

Sequencing input: CD4+ T cells sorted from blood. V gene TRBV2 combines with J gene TRBJ2-5, with D possibly being TRBD2 (6 bases). The clonotype originates from a human donor in good health. CDR3 amino acids: CASIWGGKETQYF. DNA for the CDR3: TGTGCCAGCATCTGGGGCGGGAAAGAGACCCAGTACTTC.